The 15 T cell receptor beta chains in this list originate from one sample, sequenced in a study of OX40 agonist ivuxolimab in advanced cancers. Clones were read by immunoSEQ multiplex PCR, and TCRdb kept only the in-frame ones, dropping some. The data show 77,000 or so clones, with roughly 90% seen just once and roughly 9.7% held by the top ten. Sequencing used CD4+ or CD8+ T cells sorted from blood, obtained in a trial of the OX40 agonist ivuxolimab. Receptors originate from an adult with an advanced solid tumor such as melanoma, head and neck, liver or kidney cancer.

The V and J genes are TRBV5-4 and TRBJ2-1; 15 bases line up with TRBD2. The CDR3 consists of 16 residues. After removal of 3 bases from V and 4 bases from J, the junction contained 2 bases not matched to a gene. CDR1 SGHNT and CDR2 YYREEE come from the germline V gene (reference sequence). The CDR3 nucleotides read TGTGCCAGCAGCTGGACTAGCGGGGGGGGATACAATGAGCAGTTCTTC. Translation gives CASSWTSGGGYNEQFF.

The rearrangement links TRBV6-5 to TRBJ1-5; D might be TRBD1 (5 bases). Germline values: CDR1 MNHEY, CDR2 SVGAGI. Trimming removed 6 bases from V and 0 bases from J, with 9 bases in between. The CDR3 sequence is 14 residues long. This chain's CDR3 is CASSRQSSNQPQHF. CDR3 bases: TGTGCCAGCAGCCGACAGAGTAGCAATCAGCCCCAGCATTTT.

The chain couples TRBV19 to TRBJ1-6; D unclear. Per the germline V gene, CDR1 is LNHDA and CDR2 is SQIVND (reference sequence). Trimming stripped 7 bases from V and 9 bases from J, with 13 bases between. The CDR3 covers 13 residues. Here the CDR3 reads CASTDGRGSPLHF. The CDR3 DNA follows: TGTGCCAGTACTGACGGTAGAGGTTCACCCCTCCACTTT.

The rearrangement links TRBV9 to TRBJ2-3; TRBD2 agrees at 16 bases. After removal of 1 base from V and 4 bases from J, the junction contained 12 bases not matched to a gene. CDR1 and CDR2 (germline): SGDLS, YYNGEE. CDR3 length equals 20 residues. The CDR3 spells CASSVSPGTSGGAPADTQYF. As DNA, the CDR3 is TGTGCCAGCAGCGTATCCCCCGGGACTAGCGGGGGGGCCCCCGCAGATACGCAGTATTTT.

This sequence joins TRBV2 and TRBJ2-3, with 7 bases aligning to TRBD1. The germline V gene encodes CDR1 SNHLY and CDR2 FYNNEI. The CDR3 covers 16 residues. The junction had 7 bases not matched to a gene; V was cut back by 3 bases and J by 1 base. The CDR3 loop reads CASSDFQGVGTDTQYF. In DNA, the CDR3 is TGTGCCAGCAGTGACTTCCAGGGGGTGGGCACAGATACGCAGTATTTT.

The genes are TRBV9 and TRBJ1-4, with 8 bases fitting TRBD1. The J segment lost 2 bases and the V segment lost 4 bases, leaving 7 bases of the junction unmatched. The length of the CDR3 is 16 residues. The germline CDR1 and CDR2 sequences are SGDLS and YYNGEE. The CDR3 here is CASSPGQGWTNEKLFF. CDR3 bases: TGTGCCAGCAGCCCAGGACAGGGTTGGACTAATGAAAAACTGTTTTTT.

The rearrangement joins TRBV5-5 to TRBJ1-1; no definite D call. The ends were cut back, 1 base at V and 0 bases at J, with 7 bases in the middle. There are 14 residues in the CDR3. The germline CDR1 and CDR2 sequences are SGHKS and YYEKEE (reference sequence). The CDR3: CASSLWQMNTEAFF. The CDR3, as DNA: TGTGCCAGCAGCTTGTGGCAAATGAACACTGAAGCTTTCTTT.

About this clone itself: This sample includes further DNA sequences coding for the same CDR3. This chain connects TRBV5-1 to TRBJ1-1; D gene uncertain. With 2 bases removed from V and 0 bases from J, the gap between germline ends came to 5 bases. The CDR3 sequence is 13 residues long. Germline V CDR1 and CDR2: SGHRS, YFSETQ. The CDR3 loop is CASSFGLNTEAFF. CDR3 nucleotide sequence: TGCGCCAGCAGCTTCGGCCTGAACACTGAAGCTTTCTTT.

The CDR3 is CAITEAGGAYNEQFF. Written as DNA, the CDR3 is TGTGCCATCACTGAAGCGGGGGGAGCCTACAATGAGCAGTTCTTC. The gene calls are TRBV10-3 and TRBJ2-1; TRBD2 aligns across 9 bases. CDR3 length equals 15 residues. Germline assignment: CDR1 ENHRY and CDR2 SYGVKD. The ends lost 7 bases at V and 2 bases at J; junction bases unmatched: 6.

This clone was found a few times. The chain recombines TRBV6-1 with TRBJ2-3; perhaps D is TRBD1 or TRBD2 (5 bases each). This CDR3 has 15 amino acids. Trimming took 3 bases from V and 0 from J, leaving 10 bases between them. Looked up from germline, CDR1 is MNHNS and CDR2 is SASEGT. Here the CDR3 reads CASSDWDGSTDTQYF. The CDR3 DNA follows: TGTGCCAGCAGTGACTGGGACGGAAGCACAGATACGCAGTATTTT.

This sequence joins TRBV7-6 and TRBJ2-1; TRBD2 matches at 9 bases. J was trimmed by 7 bases and V by 7 bases; bases with no gene match: 17. Germline-derived CDR1 and CDR2 are SGHVS and FNYEAQ. This CDR3 spans 17 amino acids. CDR3 DNA sequence: TGTGCCAGCACCCCCTGGGGGGGCGGGGGGGCTTCGAATGAGCAGTTCTTC. This gives the protein CASTPWGGGGASNEQFF.

The V gene is TRBV6-5, the J gene TRBJ1-2, with TRBD1 as a possible D gene (5 bases). This CDR3 has 16 amino acids. Germline values: CDR1 MNHEY, CDR2 SVGAGI. Trimming removed 1 base from V and 4 bases from J, with 16 bases in between. The CDR3 here is CASSYLGPEDFYGYTF. Written as DNA, the CDR3 is TGTGCCAGCAGTTACTTGGGGCCGGAGGACTTCTATGGCTACACCTTC.

The chain carries TRBV5-1 and TRBJ2-7, with 14 positions matching TRBD2. J gave up 6 bases and V 1 base, and 12 bases lay outside the gene matches. This CDR3 contains 18 residues. The germline gives CDR1 SGHRS, CDR2 YFSETQ. The CDR3 here is CASSLSEGLAGGLREQYF. DNA of the CDR3: TGCGCCAGCAGCTTGAGCGAAGGACTAGCGGGGGGCCTACGCGAGCAGTACTTC.

The rearrangement uses TRBV27 and TRBJ2-7, with 13 nucleotides matching TRBD2. Looked up from germline, CDR1 is MNHEY and CDR2 is SMNVEV (reference sequence). With V trimmed by 3 bases and J by 2 bases, 4 bases remained unmatched. The CDR3 sequence is 16 residues long. The chain's CDR3 is CASSFRGTSGTYEQYF. CDR3 DNA: TGTGCCAGCAGTTTCCGCGGGACTAGCGGGACCTACGAGCAGTACTTC.

This chain uses TRBV20-1 with TRBJ1-4; D unresolved. The CDR3 is made up of 11 amino acids. Germline lookup yields CDR1 DFQATT and CDR2 SNEGSKA (reference sequence). V was pared by 2 bases and J by 7 bases, with 5 bases between. The CDR3 is CSARHPEKLFF. CDR3 DNA: TGCAGTGCTAGACACCCTGAAAAACTGTTTTTT.